This TCR beta chain emerged from a study of control samples from healthy donors and cancer patients. TCRdb's copy holds only in-frame clones and misses some; the assay was immunoSEQ multiplex PCR. The sample consists of around 170,000 clones, around nine tenths of them appearing once. V lost 3 bases to trimming and J lost 0 bases, with 10 bases between them. Germline assignment: CDR1 SGHDT and CDR2 YYEEEE. The CDR3 is 14 amino acids. The J gene is TRBJ2-7, the V gene TRBV5-6; D unclear. The sequence derives from a man aged 25-40 years in good health. Material for sequencing was blood. Written as DNA, the CDR3 is TGTGCCAGCAGCTCTCCCTACAGCTCCTACGAGCAGTACTTC. Translating gives CASSSPYSSYEQYF.